This T cell receptor (beta chain) was captured by sequencing in a study of control samples from healthy donors and cancer patients. The V gene's germline CDR1 is LGHDT and CDR2 YNNKEL (reference sequence). The V end lost 5 bases, the J end lost 3 bases, and 4 bases lay between the germline ends. The CDR3 runs 11 residues. Assay: immunoSEQ multiplex PCR; the TCRdb copy retains only in-frame clones and omits some. The sample records 160,000 or so clones, around 95% being singletons. This clone has only one observation. The sequenced material came from blood. The chain employs TRBV3-1 (or the pseudogene TRBV3-2) and TRBJ1-1; D ambiguous. This receptor was identified in a woman aged 40 to 55 in good health. The CDR3 region has the DNA TGTGCCAGCAGCGGCCACACTGAAGCTTTCTTT. As protein: CASSGHTEAFF.